In this sample, the clone carrying this T cell receptor (beta chain) turned up a few times. These data are taken from a study of T cell responses to AZD1222 COVID-19 vaccine. The CDR3 is 15 amino acids. Germline-derived CDR1 and CDR2 are MGHRA and YSYEKL. Trimming removed 4 bases at V and 7 bases at J, with 20 bases between. Using immunoSEQ multiplex PCR, the repertoire was profiled, and TCRdb retains in-frame clones only, with some absent. This sample carries about 160,000 clones, roughly 86% of them seen once, and the ten largest clones take around 5.5%. The sample was peripheral blood, taken on day 0 of AZD1222 vaccination. The V and J genes are TRBV4-1 and TRBJ2-7; D is unresolved. The receptor was derived from an adult in good health. The CDR3 sequence is CASSLGMGTLGEQYF. The CDR3 region has the DNA TGCGCCAGCAGCCTCGGAATGGGTACGCTTGGGGAGCAGTACTTC.